These 19 T cell receptor beta chains came from one sample sequenced in a study of graft-versus-host responses after intestinal transplantation listed by TCRdb under 2021. These TCRs' antigens remain unknown. Read against the paper, the sample's time point label means: cells obtained before transplantation from donor or recipient. The library was generated by the immunoSEQ multiplex PCR assay. TCRdb mirrors the immuneACCESS table, restricted to in-frame sequences. Some clones are absent from its copies; in checked studies, under half trace to an unresolved V gene, and the reason for the others is unknown. Here the sample has over 100,000 clones; more than 80% occur a single time. About 0.25% of the sample comes from the top ten. Sequences were derived from unstimulated CD4+ T cells sorted from spleen or lymph node cells, sampled before transplant. These receptor sequences come from a human donor who was the organ donor for an intestinal transplant.

This clone was recorded only once. The chain links TRBV28 to TRBJ2-6; TRBD1 might be the D (5 bases). The V end lost 5 bases, the J end lost 0 bases, and 11 bases lay between the germline ends. In germline, CDR1 is MDHEN, CDR2 SYDVKM. There are 16 residues in the CDR3. In DNA, the CDR3 is TGTGCCAGCAGTACGACAGCTTACTCTGGGGCCAACGTCCTGACTTTC. Amino acids: CASSTTAYSGANVLTF. The variable domain in full, with the rest retrieved from reference TRBV28 and TRBJ2-6, is DVKVTQSSRYLVKRTGEKVFLECVQDMDHENMFWYRQDPGLGLRLIYFSYDVKMKEKGDIPEGYSVSREKKERFSLILESASTNQTSMYLCASSTTAYSGANVLTFGAGSRLTVL.

The chain has TRBV28 and TRBJ1-5; TRBD1 agrees at 8 bases. V lost 4 bases, J lost 2 bases, and 7 bases stayed unmatched. This CDR3 has 16 residues. CDR1 and CDR2 from the germline V gene are MDHEN and SYDVKM. In DNA form, the CDR3 reads TGTGCCAGCAGTTCGTTGACAGGGGCAGGCAATCAGCCCCAGCATTTT. Translating it yields CASSSLTGAGNQPQHF.

The chain combines TRBV5-6 with TRBJ2-3; 12 bases line up with TRBD2. CDR1 and CDR2 from the germline V gene are SGHDT and YYEEEE. CDR3 length: 18 amino acids. V lost 2 bases and J lost 1; bases outside the gene matches: 8. CDR3 in DNA: TGTGCCAGCAGCTTCTTAACTAGCGGGAGGCAGGGCACAGATACGCAGTATTTT. It specifies CASSFLTSGRQGTDTQYF.

The V call is TRBV19, the J call TRBJ2-3; weak D call: TRBD1 (5 bases). Trimming removed 7 bases from V and 2 bases from J, with 13 bases in between. The CDR3 is 14 residues long. Germline CDR1 LNHDA, CDR2 SQIVND (reference sequence). CDR3 residues: CASTEDRLTDTQYF. CDR3 nucleotides: TGTGCCAGTACTGAAGACAGACTCACAGATACGCAGTATTTT.

This chain uses TRBV7-9 with TRBJ1-1; D unresolved. The CDR3 runs to 13 residues. Germline V gene sequence: CDR1 SEHNR, CDR2 FQNEAQ (reference sequence). Trimming removed 6 bases from V and 1 base from J, with 9 bases in between. Here the CDR3 DNA reads TGTGCCAGCAGTCGGAATTCGAACACTGAAGCTTTCTTT. Its translation: CASSRNSNTEAFF. The full variable domain, in which reference TRBV7-9 and TRBJ1-1 provide the parts outside the CDR3, is DTGVSQNPRHKITKRGQNVTFRCDPISEHNRLYWYRQTLGQGPEFLTYFQNEAQLEKSRLLSDRFSAERPKGSFSTLEIQRTEQGDSAMYLCASSRNSNTEAFFGQGTRLTVV.

The chain combines TRBV7-2 with TRBJ2-2, with 12 nucleotides matching TRBD2. CDR1 is SGHTA, CDR2 FQGNSA, per germline. This CDR3 is 16 amino acids long. V lost 2 bases and J lost 7; bases outside the gene matches: 5. The CDR3 nucleotides read TGTGCCAGCAGCTTATATCTAGCGGGGGGGAACGGGGAGCTGTTTTTT. Its translation: CASSLYLAGGNGELFF. The complete variable domain, with remaining parts taken from reference TRBV7-2 and TRBJ2-2, reads GAGVSQSPSNKVTEKGKDVELRCDPISGHTALYWYRQSLGQGLEFLIYFQGNSAPDKSGLPSDRFSAERTGGSVSTLTIQRTQQEDSAVYLCASSLYLAGGNGELFFGEGSRLTVL.

This sequence joins TRBV7-2 and TRBJ2-7, with a tentative D call TRBD1 (6 bases). Per the germline V gene, CDR1 is SGHTA and CDR2 is FQGNSA. This CDR3 has 15 residues. With 6 bases removed from V and 3 bases from J, the gap between germline ends came to 18 bases. CDR3 coding DNA: TGTGCCAGCAGAGAGGCCGGGACACCCGGCTACGAGCAGTACTTC. Its translation: CASREAGTPGYEQYF. Variable domain in full (rest from reference TRBV7-2 and TRBJ2-7): GAGVSQSPSNKVTEKGKDVELRCDPISGHTALYWYRQSLGQGLEFLIYFQGNSAPDKSGLPSDRFSAERTGGSVSTLTIQRTQQEDSAVYLCASREAGTPGYEQYFGPGTRLTVT.

This chain joins TRBV30 and TRBJ2-7, with D possibly being TRBD2 (5 bases). Looked up from germline, CDR1 is GTSNPN and CDR2 is SVGIG (reference sequence). V lost 0 bases to trimming and J lost 2 bases, with 14 bases between them. The CDR3 has 15 residues. The CDR3 here is CAWSVGRVGAYEQYF. In DNA form, the CDR3 reads TGTGCCTGGAGTGTGGGCCGGGTCGGGGCCTACGAGCAGTACTTC. Variable domain in full (rest from reference TRBV30 and TRBJ2-7): SQTIHQWPATLVQPVGSPLSLECTVEGTSNPNLYWYRQAAGRGLQLLFYSVGIGQISSEVPQNLSASRPQDRQFILSSKKLLLSDSGFYLCAWSVGRVGAYEQYFGPGTRLTVT.

The chain combines TRBV4-2 with TRBJ2-7; no definite D call. This CDR3 comprises 14 residues. CDR1 and CDR2 from the germline V gene are LGHNA and YNFKEQ. V was trimmed by 3 bases and J by 7 bases, leaving 16 bases between them. CDR3 DNA: TGTGCCAGCAGCCATCAAACGGGTAGCTGGGAGCAGTACTTC. It codes for CASSHQTGSWEQYF.

V is TRBV7-2 and J is TRBJ2-7; TRBD1 agrees at 8 bases. The CDR3 length is 13 residues. Losses at the gene ends were 6 bases for V and 2 bases for J; bases not matched to a gene: 3. From germline, CDR1 is SGHTA and CDR2 FQGNSA. This chain's CDR3 is CASRRTGTYEQYF. CDR3 DNA sequence: TGTGCCAGCAGGAGGACAGGGACCTACGAGCAGTACTTC.

V gene TRBV6-1 combines with J gene TRBJ1-2; D remains unclear. Germline assignment: CDR1 MNHNS and CDR2 SASEGT. Trimming removed 1 base at V and 8 bases at J, with 14 bases between. This CDR3 is 14 amino acids long. CDR3 nucleotides: TGTGCCAGCAGTGAAGTGGAAAAGCCTGGGGGCTACACCTTC. Protein: CASSEVEKPGGYTF.

The genes are TRBV2 and TRBJ2-1; D is possibly TRBD1 (5 bases). Germline V lookup: CDR1 SNHLY, CDR2 FYNNEI. The CDR3 extends over 13 amino acids. Trimming removed 1 base at V and 4 bases at J, with 5 bases between. The CDR3 loop is CASSEGTYNEQFF. As DNA, the CDR3 is TGTGCCAGCAGTGAAGGGACATACAATGAGCAGTTCTTC. The full variable domain, completed using reference TRBV2 and TRBJ2-1, is EPEVTQTPSHQVTQMGQEVILRCVPISNHLYFYWYRQILGQKVEFLVSFYNNEISEKSEIFDDQFSVERPDGSNFTLKIRSTKLEDSAMYFCASSEGTYNEQFFGPGTRLTVL.

The chain carries TRBV29-1 and TRBJ2-3, with a weak D call TRBD2 (6 bases). This CDR3 is built from 12 residues. V lost 7 bases and J lost 6, with 14 bases in between. CDR1 SQVTM and CDR2 ANQGSEA come from the germline V gene. The CDR3 bases are TGCAGCGGTGCGGGGATAGTGGATACGCAGTATTTT. Translated, it gives CSGAGIVDTQYF.

This clone has just one count. The chain links TRBV18 to TRBJ2-1; 8 nucleotides agree with TRBD2. The trim removed 3 bases at V and 8 bases at J, leaving 9 bases unmatched. Per the germline V gene, CDR1 is KGHSH and CDR2 is LQKENI. The CDR3 has 15 residues. DNA for the CDR3: TGTGCCAGCTCACCCCGTAGCGGGAAGGTTGATGAGCAGTTCTTC. Translating gives CASSPRSGKVDEQFF.

This chain joins TRBV10-3 and TRBJ2-7; either TRBD1 or TRBD2 may fit D (5 bases each). The CDR3 extends over 15 amino acids. Germline CDR1 ENHRY, CDR2 SYGVKD. Trimming cost V 2 bases and J 0 bases, with 11 bases left between them. CDR3: CAISEGPGRSYEQYF. CDR3 sequence (DNA): TGTGCCATCAGTGAGGGGCCGGGGCGCTCCTACGAGCAGTACTTC.

This clone was observed a single time. This rearrangement joins TRBV6-6 to TRBJ1-1, with D possibly TRBD1 on 5 matching bases. Between the trimmed V and J ends, which lost 4 bases and 5 bases, there was a span of 11 bases. This CDR3 is 13 amino acids long. Per germline, CDR1 MNHNY and CDR2 SVGAGI (reference sequence). The CDR3 protein is CASSSRVWTEAFF. Written as DNA, the CDR3 is TGTGCCAGCAGTTCCAGGGTTTGGACTGAAGCTTTCTTT.

The V call is TRBV10-3, the J call TRBJ2-3, with 10 bases matching TRBD2. Germline V lookup: CDR1 ENHRY, CDR2 SYGVKD. The CDR3 totals 22 residues. The junction had 20 bases not matched to a gene; V was cut back by 0 bases and J by 2 bases. The CDR3, as DNA: TGTGCCATCAGTGAGTCGACCCTCAGCGGGAGGGCCTATACGACCAACACAGATACGCAGTATTTT. Protein sequence: CAISESTLSGRAYTTNTDTQYF.

V usage is TRBV25-1 and J usage is TRBJ1-5, with 7 bases fitting TRBD1. The CDR3 has 18 residues. Germline CDR1 MGHDK, CDR2 SYGVNS. With V trimmed by 2 bases and J by 1 base, 11 bases remained unmatched. The CDR3 protein is CASSEPLGGARSNQPQHF. In DNA, the CDR3 is TGTGCCAGCAGTGAACCTCTAGGGGGCGCGCGGAGCAATCAGCCCCAGCATTTT.

This chain links TRBV7-2 with TRBJ2-3; D call uncertain. The CDR3 runs 15 residues. V was pared by 1 base and J by 4 bases, with 12 bases between. Per germline, CDR1 SGHTA and CDR2 FQGNSA. CDR3 in DNA: TGTGCCAGCAGCTTAGGAAGGGTCATCCCAGATACGCAGTATTTT. It translates to CASSLGRVIPDTQYF.